Shown below are 32 T cell receptor beta chains from a single sample sequenced in a study of blood T cells in healthy people across ages. Alongside a J-beta primer mix, a sample-barcoded 5' primer served in a second PCR lasting about 7 to 11 cycles. TCRdb re-analysed the 5' RACE reads in MiXCR, keeping a single row per CDR3 protein. The data contain about 770,000 distinct CDR3 sequences, under 55% of them singletons. Sequencing used blood. The receptors shown here come from a man in his 60s in good health.

The chain links TRBV4-3 to TRBJ2-3; D uncertain. Germline lookup yields CDR1 LGHNA and CDR2 YSLEER. With 0 bases removed from V and 8 bases from J, the gap between germline ends came to 12 bases. This CDR3 has 14 residues. The CDR3 here is CASSQDRFSPTQYF. DNA for the CDR3: TGCGCCAGCAGCCAAGATCGTTTTAGTCCTACGCAGTATTTT.

The rearrangement links TRBV7-3 to TRBJ2-1; 10 positions match TRBD2. Germline V gene sequence: CDR1 SGHTA, CDR2 FQGTGA. This CDR3 is 16 amino acids long. V was clipped by 3 bases and J by 7 bases; unmatched bases: 9. The chain's CDR3 is CASSFGGSGRRNEQFF. The CDR3 DNA sequence: TGTGCCAGCAGCTTCGGTGGTAGCGGGAGGAGGAATGAGCAGTTCTTC.

The CDR3, as DNA: TGCGCCAGCAGCCGAGAGACTCCGGGGGCGGGGTATTTT. Protein product: CASSRETPGAGYF. V usage is TRBV4-1 and J usage is TRBJ2-3; D may correspond to TRBD1 or TRBD2 (6 bases each). There are 13 residues in the CDR3. Germline values: CDR1 MGHRA, CDR2 YSYEKL. V lost 4 bases and J lost 14, with 19 bases in between.

The rearrangement uses TRBV7-8 and TRBJ1-2; 12 bases line up with TRBD1. V lost 5 bases to trimming and J lost 8 bases; unmatched junction nucleotides: 9. Germline loops: CDR1 SGHVS, CDR2 FQNEAQ. The CDR3 spans 15 residues. The CDR3 DNA reads TGTGCCAGCAGCCCGCAACGGGACAGGGGGCGAGGCTACACCTTC. Translated: CASSPQRDRGRGYTF.

This clonotype came up a few times. This chain uses TRBV28 with TRBJ1-2, with 11 positions matching TRBD1. Germline V gene sequence: CDR1 MDHEN, CDR2 SYDVKM. Trimming took 6 bases from V and 4 from J; bases not matched to a gene: 1. The CDR3 contains 13 residues. The CDR3 loop is CASRGTGGYGYTF. The CDR3 DNA follows: TGTGCCAGCAGGGGGACAGGGGGCTATGGCTACACCTTC.

This clonotype was seen a handful of times. The chain links TRBV6-5 to TRBJ2-5; D unclear. This CDR3 has 15 amino acids. CDR1 and CDR2 from the germline V gene are MNHEY and SVGAGI. V was trimmed by 0 bases and J by 3 bases, leaving 11 bases between them. CDR3: CASSYSIPGKETQYF. The CDR3 DNA reads as TGTGCCAGCAGTTACTCGATTCCAGGCAAAGAGACCCAGTACTTC.

For the CDR3, the DNA is TGTGCCAGCAGTTCTGGGGGCAGGCCCTCCTACGAGCAGTACTTC. Translation: CASSSGGRPSYEQYF. The chain combines TRBV27 with TRBJ2-7; a possible D gene is TRBD1 (6 bases). CDR1 and CDR2 (germline): MNHEY, SMNVEV (reference sequence). The ends were cut back, 4 bases at V and 0 bases at J, with 13 bases in the middle. There are 15 residues in the CDR3.

This clonotype was seen a handful of times. The chain combines TRBV7-2 with TRBJ2-5; TRBD2 agrees at 14 bases. J lost 3 bases, V lost 2 bases, and 8 bases had no gene match. This CDR3 spans 18 amino acids. The germline V gene encodes CDR1 SGHTA and CDR2 FQGNSA. The CDR3 DNA reads TGTGCCAGCAGCTTAAGCGGGACTAGCGGGGGAAGGAAAGAGACCCAGTACTTC. Protein sequence: CASSLSGTSGGRKETQYF.

The chain has TRBV20-1 and TRBJ1-6; 9 bases fit TRBD1. The CDR3 has 18 amino acids. Germline CDR1 is DFQATT and CDR2 is SNEGSKA (reference sequence). V lost 0 bases to trimming and J lost 4 bases; unmatched junction nucleotides: 10. The CDR3 sequence is CSARDPSRQGEYNSPLHF. CDR3 in DNA: TGCAGTGCTAGAGATCCTAGTCGACAGGGGGAATATAATTCACCCCTCCACTTT.

This clonotype appeared a few times. The CDR3 region is CASSLALFDRAQAYGYTF. The CDR3 DNA follows: TGTGCCAGCAGCTTAGCCTTATTCGACAGGGCCCAGGCGTATGGCTACACCTTC. The J gene is TRBJ1-2, the V gene TRBV7-2; TRBD1 agrees at 7 bases. The germline gives CDR1 SGHTA, CDR2 FQGNSA. Trimming took 0 bases from V and 5 from J; bases not matched to a gene: 15. This CDR3 is 18 amino acids long.

V is TRBV6-6 and J is TRBJ2-3, with D perhaps TRBD1 or TRBD2 (5 bases each). The CDR3 runs to 16 residues. CDR1 and CDR2 from the germline V gene are MNHNY and SVGAGI (reference sequence). V was trimmed by 0 bases and J by 2 bases, leaving 12 bases between them. In nucleotides, the CDR3 is TGTGCCAGCAGTTACTCCGGAGGCAGGGCCACAGATACGCAGTATTTT. It encodes CASSYSGGRATDTQYF.

This chain connects TRBV28 to TRBJ2-5; 9 nucleotides match TRBD2. Trimming cost V 6 bases and J 1 base; bases outside gene matches: 15. This CDR3 comprises 18 residues. Germline V gene data show CDR1 as MDHEN and CDR2 as SYDVKM. The CDR3 nucleotides read TGTGCCAGCAGCTCCCAGGGAGCGGGGGGACTTCTCCAAGAGACCCAGTACTTC. Its translation is CASSSQGAGGLLQETQYF.

The sample holds a few counts of this clonotype. V and J are TRBV7-2 and TRBJ1-2; D ambiguous. Trimming took off 4 bases at V and 4 bases at J, with 16 bases between the two ends. In germline, CDR1 is SGHTA, CDR2 FQGNSA. This CDR3 contains 15 residues. CDR3 protein: CASSSPPGRIYGYTF. DNA of the CDR3: TGTGCCAGCAGCTCGCCGCCCGGGAGGATCTATGGCTACACCTTC.

Concerning this clonotype: One end of the junction fails to match germline, which may point to a read error. The chain joins TRBV20-1 to TRBJ1-4; no firm D call. CDR1 and CDR2 from the germline V gene are DFQATT and SNEGSKA (reference sequence). This CDR3 has 14 amino acids. The chain's CDR3 is CSASEGSAGEKPFF. The CDR3 DNA reads TGCAGTGCTAGTGAGGGCAGTGCTGGGGAAAAACCGTTTTTT.

The CDR3 protein is CASSRTPYSTYEQYF. Written as DNA, the CDR3 is TGTGCCAGCAGTCGGACCCCTTACAGCACCTACGAGCAGTACTTC. V gene TRBV6-2 or TRBV6-3 combines with J gene TRBJ2-7; D call uncertain. This CDR3 spans 15 amino acids. CDR1 MNHEY and CDR2 SVGEGT come from the germline V gene. V gave up 5 bases and J gave up 2 bases, with 16 bases separating them.

The rearrangement links TRBV10-3 to TRBJ1-1; D is uncertain. The ends were cut back, 7 bases at V and 1 base at J, with 10 bases in the middle. The CDR3 contains 13 residues. Germline assignment: CDR1 ENHRY and CDR2 SYGVKD. The CDR3 region has the DNA TGTGCCATCACCCTAGAGGGGAACACTGAAGCTTTCTTT. Translated, it gives CAITLEGNTEAFF.

This clonotype was counted a few times. This chain links TRBV7-3 with TRBJ2-5; maybe TRBD2 (6 bases). This CDR3 region has 15 residues. CDR1 is SGHTA and CDR2 is FQGTGA in the germline V gene. V lost 5 bases to trimming and J lost 11 bases, with 24 bases between them. This chain's CDR3 is CASSGGTPGGGEQYF. The CDR3 coding sequence is TGTGCCAGCAGCGGCGGGACTCCCGGGGGTGGTGAGCAGTACTTC.

This clonotype appeared a few times. The chain joins TRBV5-8 to TRBJ2-1, with D tentatively TRBD1 (5 bases). V was shortened by 4 bases and J by 7 bases, with 12 bases between the two germline ends. Germline V gene sequence: CDR1 SGHTS, CDR2 YDEGEE. CDR3 length: 13 residues. This CDR3 is CASSHWQGNEQFF. CDR3 bases: TGTGCCAGCAGCCATTGGCAGGGAAATGAGCAGTTCTTC.

The chain combines TRBV18 with TRBJ2-5; 7 nucleotides agree with TRBD1. Germline CDR1 KGHSH, CDR2 LQKENI. The CDR3 extends over 16 amino acids. Unmatched junction bases numbered 7, after V lost 1 base and J lost 2 bases. The CDR3 nucleotides are TGTGCCAGCTCACCACGGAACCGGGACAGACAAGAGACCCAGTACTTC. It yields the protein CASSPRNRDRQETQYF.

This chain uses TRBV25-1 with TRBJ2-2; D gene uncertain. V was pared by 4 bases and J by 2 bases, with 8 bases between. Per the germline V gene, CDR1 is MGHDK and CDR2 is SYGVNS. This CDR3 has 14 residues. CDR3 in amino acids: CASSALFNTGELFF. CDR3 DNA: TGTGCCAGCAGTGCCTTATTTAACACCGGGGAGCTGTTTTTT. The full variable domain, rest sourced from reference TRBV25-1 and TRBJ2-2, is EADIYQTPRYLVIGTGKKITLECSQTMGHDKMYWYQQDPGMELHLIHYSYGVNSTEKGDLSSESTVSRIRTEHFPLTLESARPSHTSQYLCASSALFNTGELFFGEGSRLTVL.

V is TRBV6-1 and J is TRBJ1-2, with D unresolved. The V end was cut by 9 bases, the J end by 4 bases, with 12 bases between. Germline V gene lookup returns CDR1 MNHNS and CDR2 SASEGT. This CDR3 contains 12 residues. The chain's CDR3 is CASNSPFYGYTF. The CDR3, as DNA: TGTGCCAGTAACTCTCCGTTCTATGGCTACACCTTC.

The CDR3 coding sequence is TGTGCCAGCAGTTACTCTAGCTCTGGGGCCAACGTCCTGACTTTC. Translating it yields CASSYSSSGANVLTF. The chain recombines TRBV6-2 or TRBV6-3 with TRBJ2-6; unclear D gene. V shed 0 bases and J shed 0 bases, with 3 bases lying between them. The germline CDR1 and CDR2 sequences are MNHEY and SVGEGT. The CDR3 has 15 amino acids.

CDR3 sequence (DNA): TGCAGCGTTGAAACAACAGTTGGTCAGCCCCAGCATTTT. Residues: CSVETTVGQPQHF. The gene calls are TRBV29-1 and TRBJ1-5, with D unresolved. Trimming left V 2 bases short and J 6 bases short, with 11 bases between. Germline V gives CDR1 SQVTM, CDR2 ANQGSEA. The CDR3 is 13 amino acids.

V is TRBV7-2 and J is TRBJ2-7; D tentatively fits TRBD1 or TRBD2 (6 bases each). Trimming stripped 1 base from V and 5 bases from J, with 18 bases between. CDR3 length equals 16 residues. From germline, CDR1 is SGHTA and CDR2 FQGNSA. The CDR3 DNA follows: TGTGCCAGCAGCTTAGTCGGTGAACAGGGAGGTAACGAGCAGTACTTC. Translating gives CASSLVGEQGGNEQYF.

The chain couples TRBV7-3 to TRBJ2-3, with D possibly matching TRBD2 (5 bases). Trimming shortened V by 2 bases and J by 5 bases, and 8 bases separated the two germline ends. The CDR3 contains 13 residues. The germline V gene encodes CDR1 SGHTA and CDR2 FQGTGA. Here the CDR3 reads CASSLYGEDTQYF. The CDR3 DNA follows: TGTGCCAGCAGCTTATACGGGGAAGATACGCAGTATTTT.

This clonotype has a count of ten or more. The V gene is TRBV7-2, the J gene TRBJ2-1; D perhaps matches TRBD2 (5 bases). The V gene's germline CDR1 is SGHTA and CDR2 FQGNSA. This CDR3 is built from 14 residues. V lost 5 bases to trimming and J lost 6 bases, with 14 bases between them. The CDR3 DNA sequence: TGTGCCAGCAGCGACTACGTAGTGGGCAATGAGCAGTTCTTC. Its translation is CASSDYVVGNEQFF.

The chain is built from TRBV24-1 and TRBJ2-1; D might be TRBD2 (7 bases). Germline assignment: CDR1 KGHDR and CDR2 SFDVKD. V lost 9 bases and J lost 3, with 11 bases in between. The CDR3 is 13 residues long. The CDR3 here is CATAGEGYNEQFF. CDR3 in DNA: TGTGCCACCGCAGGGGAGGGCTACAATGAGCAGTTCTTC.

The CDR3 region is CASSEGVWTEAFF. The CDR3 DNA follows: TGTGCCAGCAGCGAGGGGGTGTGGACTGAAGCTTTCTTT. This chain uses TRBV9 with TRBJ1-1; possible D gene TRBD1, 6 bases. This CDR3 is built from 13 residues. Trimming removed 3 bases from V and 5 bases from J, with 11 bases in between. CDR1 SGDLS and CDR2 YYNGEE come from the germline V gene.

The sample holds a few counts of this clonotype. The rearrangement uses TRBV5-4 and TRBJ2-3; D gene ambiguous. The ends were cut back, 0 bases at V and 2 bases at J, with 13 bases in the middle. The CDR3 covers 16 residues. The germline gives CDR1 SGHNT, CDR2 YYREEE (reference sequence). The CDR3 reads CASSLGTQRHTDTQYF. Written as DNA, the CDR3 is TGTGCCAGCAGCTTGGGTACTCAACGGCACACAGATACGCAGTATTTT.

This clonotype appeared a few times. This chain uses TRBV5-1 with TRBJ2-5; 9 nucleotides align to TRBD1. V lost 5 bases and J lost 2; bases outside the gene matches: 7. The CDR3 has 15 amino acids. Looked up from germline, CDR1 is SGHRS and CDR2 is YFSETQ. CDR3 sequence: CASRSGTGYQETQYF. CDR3 coding DNA: TGCGCCAGCAGATCCGGGACAGGGTATCAAGAGACCCAGTACTTC.

This clonotype has more than one count but fewer than ten. The V gene is TRBV11-2, the J gene TRBJ2-1, with 10 nucleotides matching TRBD2. The CDR3 consists of 15 residues. Trimming cost V 4 bases and J 7 bases; bases outside gene matches: 7. Germline V gene sequence: CDR1 SGHAT, CDR2 FQNNGV. CDR3 sequence: CASSWGPGLANEQFF. DNA for the CDR3: TGTGCCAGCAGCTGGGGACCGGGACTAGCGAATGAGCAGTTCTTC.

The gene calls are TRBV7-9 and TRBJ2-7; unclear D gene. This CDR3 comprises 14 residues. Germline V gives CDR1 SEHNR, CDR2 FQNEAQ (reference sequence). Deletions cut 1 base from V and 4 bases from J, with 11 bases between. The DNA for the CDR3 is TGTGCCAGCAGCTTAGAAGGGTATGGGTACGAGCAGTACTTC. Its translation is CASSLEGYGYEQYF. Filled out from reference TRBV7-9 and TRBJ2-7, the complete variable domain reads DTGVSQNPRHKITKRGQNVTFRCDPISEHNRLYWYRQTLGQGPEFLTYFQNEAQLEKSRLLSDRFSAERPKGSFSTLEIQRTEQGDSAMYLCASSLEGYGYEQYFGPGTRLTVT.